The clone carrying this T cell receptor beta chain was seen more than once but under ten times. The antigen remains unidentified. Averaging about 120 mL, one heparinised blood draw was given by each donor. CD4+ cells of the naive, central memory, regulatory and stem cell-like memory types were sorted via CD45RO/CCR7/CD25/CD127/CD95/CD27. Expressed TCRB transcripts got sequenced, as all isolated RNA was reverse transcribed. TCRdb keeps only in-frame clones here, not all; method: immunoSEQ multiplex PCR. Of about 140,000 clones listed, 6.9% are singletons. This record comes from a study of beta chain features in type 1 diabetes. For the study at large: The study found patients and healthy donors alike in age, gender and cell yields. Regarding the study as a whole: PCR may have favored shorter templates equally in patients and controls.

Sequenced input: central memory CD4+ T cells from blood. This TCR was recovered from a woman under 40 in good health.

The CDR3 bases are TGCAGCGTTGATTCGAGGACAGGGACGATCTACAATGAGCAGTTCTTC. The encoded protein is CSVDSRTGTIYNEQFF. The chain joins TRBV29-1 to TRBJ2-1, with TRBD1 matching over 8 bases. CDR1 is SQVTM and CDR2 is ANQGSEA in the germline V gene. V trimming: 3 bases; J trimming: 3 bases; junction bases outside the gene matches: 10. The CDR3 covers 16 residues.